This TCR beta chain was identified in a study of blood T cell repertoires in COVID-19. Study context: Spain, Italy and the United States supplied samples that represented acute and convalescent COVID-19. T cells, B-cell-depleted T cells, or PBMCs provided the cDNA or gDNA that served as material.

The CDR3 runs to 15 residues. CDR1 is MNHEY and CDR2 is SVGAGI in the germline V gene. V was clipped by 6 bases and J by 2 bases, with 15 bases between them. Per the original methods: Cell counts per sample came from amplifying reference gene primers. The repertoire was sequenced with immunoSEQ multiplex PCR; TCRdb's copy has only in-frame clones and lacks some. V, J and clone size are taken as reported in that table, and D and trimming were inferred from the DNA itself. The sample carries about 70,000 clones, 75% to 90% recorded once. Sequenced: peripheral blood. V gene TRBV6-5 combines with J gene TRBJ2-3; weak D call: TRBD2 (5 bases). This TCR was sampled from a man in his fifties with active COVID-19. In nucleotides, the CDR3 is TGTGCCAGCAGACCCGACTATTCCCCCACAGATACGCAGTATTTT. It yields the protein CASRPDYSPTDTQYF.